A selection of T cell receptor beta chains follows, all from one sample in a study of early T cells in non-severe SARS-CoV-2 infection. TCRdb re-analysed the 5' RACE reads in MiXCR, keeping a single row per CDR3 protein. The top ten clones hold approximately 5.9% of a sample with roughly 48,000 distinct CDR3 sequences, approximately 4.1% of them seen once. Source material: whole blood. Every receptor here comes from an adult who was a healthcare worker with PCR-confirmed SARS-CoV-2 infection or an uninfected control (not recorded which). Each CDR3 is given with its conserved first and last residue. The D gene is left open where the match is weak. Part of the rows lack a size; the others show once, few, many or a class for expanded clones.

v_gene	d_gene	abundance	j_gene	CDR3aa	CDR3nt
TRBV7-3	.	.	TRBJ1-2	CASSSGRGYGYTF	TGTGCCAGCAGCTCGGGACGGGGCTATGGCTACACCTTC
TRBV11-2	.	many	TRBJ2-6	CASSLDLSGANVLTF	TGTGCCAGCAGCCTGGATTTGTCTGGGGCCAACGTCCTGACTTTC
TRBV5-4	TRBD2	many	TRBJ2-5	CASSRWASGRARETQYF	TGTGCCAGCAGCCGTTGGGCTAGCGGGAGGGCCCGAGAGACCCAGTACTTC
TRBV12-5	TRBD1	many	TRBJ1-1	CASGLVGGYLMDTEAFF	TGTGCTAGTGGTTTGGTAGGGGGCTATTTGATGGACACTGAAGCTTTCTTT
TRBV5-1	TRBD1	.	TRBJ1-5	CASSLVGGGQPQHF	TGCGCCAGCAGCTTGGTAGGGGGCGGTCAGCCCCAGCATTTT
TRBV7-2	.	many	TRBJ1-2	CASSPYRRTNYGYTF	TGTGCCAGCAGCCCTTACAGGAGGACTAACTATGGCTACACCTTC
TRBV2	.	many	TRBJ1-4	CASSAKTPATNEKLFF	TGTGCCAGCAGTGCCAAGACCCCTGCAACTAATGAAAAACTGTTTTTT
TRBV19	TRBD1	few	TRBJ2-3	CASSMVRGWTDTQYF	TGTGCCAGTAGTATGGTCAGGGGGTGGACAGATACGCAGTATTTT
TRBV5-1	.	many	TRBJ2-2	CASSLGGSTVTGELFF	TGCGCCAGCAGCTTGGGCGGCTCCACCGTCACCGGGGAGCTGTTTTTT
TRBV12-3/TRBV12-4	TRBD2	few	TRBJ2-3	CASSLRGLAGVTDTQYF	TGTGCCAGCAGTTTAAGAGGACTAGCGGGAGTGACAGATACGCAGTATTTT
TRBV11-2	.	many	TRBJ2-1	CASSSTPNEQFF	TGTGCCAGCAGCTCCACCCCCAATGAGCAGTTCTTC
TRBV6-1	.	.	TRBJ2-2	CASSRAIGTPSSGGELFF	TGTGCCAGCAGTCGTGCCATCGGGACTCCCTCCAGCGGCGGGGAGCTGTTTTTT
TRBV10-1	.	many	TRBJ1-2	CASSESLQDNYGYTF	TGCGCCAGCAGTGAGTCATTACAGGATAACTATGGCTACACCTTC
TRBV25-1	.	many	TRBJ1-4	CASSEGTLNEKLFF	TGTGCCAGCAGTGAAGGAACCCTGAATGAAAAACTGTTTTTT
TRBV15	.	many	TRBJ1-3	CATSSSWDRNTIYF	TGTGCCACCAGCAGTTCATGGGACAGAAACACCATATATTTT
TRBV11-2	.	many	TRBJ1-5	CASSLGAGTPWPQHF	TGTGCCAGCAGCTTAGGGGCAGGAACCCCATGGCCCCAGCATTTT
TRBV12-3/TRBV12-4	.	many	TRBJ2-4	CASRTRVGSNIQYF	TGTGCCAGCAGAACCCGGGTCGGGAGTAACATTCAGTACTTC
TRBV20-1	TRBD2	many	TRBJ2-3	CSARVGTSGSVSGDTQYF	TGCAGTGCTAGAGTAGGGACTAGCGGGAGTGTATCGGGAGATACGCAGTATTTT
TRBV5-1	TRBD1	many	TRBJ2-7	CASSQPGQGTPYEQYF	TGCGCCAGCAGCCAGCCGGGACAGGGGACCCCCTACGAGCAGTACTTC
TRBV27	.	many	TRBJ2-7	CATTENGEQYF	TGTGCCACCACTGAAAACGGCGAGCAGTACTTC
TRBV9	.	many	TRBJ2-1	CASSRTGNYNEQFF	TGTGCCAGCAGCAGAACCGGGAACTACAATGAGCAGTTCTTC
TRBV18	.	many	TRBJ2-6	CASSPGNSGANVLTF	TGTGCCAGCTCACCGGGGAACTCTGGGGCCAACGTCCTGACTTTC
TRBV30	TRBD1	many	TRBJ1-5	CAWSSEAGGQPQHF	TGTGCCTGGAGTTCCGAGGCAGGGGGTCAGCCCCAGCATTTT
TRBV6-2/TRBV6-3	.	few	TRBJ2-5	CASTAGLGSGKETQYF	TGTGCCAGCACGGCAGGGCTGGGGAGCGGAAAAGAGACCCAGTACTTC
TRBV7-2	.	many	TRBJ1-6	CASSLDGVSFSPLHF	TGTGCCAGCAGCTTAGATGGGGTTTCATTTTCACCCCTCCACTTT
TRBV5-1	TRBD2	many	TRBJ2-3	CASSVPSGGASTDTQYF	TGCGCCAGCAGCGTGCCCAGCGGGGGGGCTAGCACAGATACGCAGTATTTT
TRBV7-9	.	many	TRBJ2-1	CASSPSKQGNEQFF	TGTGCCAGCAGCCCCTCCAAACAGGGCAATGAGCAGTTCTTC
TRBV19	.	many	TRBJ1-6	CASTTPGTANSPLHF	TGTGCCAGTACAACACCCGGGACTGCTAATTCACCCCTCCACTTT
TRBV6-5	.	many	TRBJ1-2	CASSRTLQTNYGYTF	TGTGCCAGCAGCCGGACACTTCAAACCAACTATGGCTACACCTTC
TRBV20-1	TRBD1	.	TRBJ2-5	CSAEDPGGIQETQYF	TGCAGTGCTGAGGATCCAGGGGGCATCCAAGAGACCCAGTACTTC
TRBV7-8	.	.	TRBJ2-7	CASSRSGTTYEQYF	TGTGCCAGCAGCCGGTCGGGGACAACTTACGAGCAGTACTTC
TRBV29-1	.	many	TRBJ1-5	CSVAQGRHSNQPQHF	TGCAGCGTTGCCCAAGGAAGACATAGCAATCAGCCCCAGCATTTT
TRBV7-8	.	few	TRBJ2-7	CASSLVTVSSYEQYF	TGTGCCAGCAGCTTAGTGACAGTGAGCTCCTACGAGCAGTACTTC
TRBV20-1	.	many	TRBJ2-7	CSAGGGISYEQYF	TGCAGTGCTGGAGGGGGCATCTCCTACGAGCAGTACTTC
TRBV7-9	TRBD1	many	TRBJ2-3	CASSYAPGTGGLYTQYF	TGTGCCAGCAGCTACGCTCCGGGGACAGGGGGTTTGTATACGCAGTATTTT
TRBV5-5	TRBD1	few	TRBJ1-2	CASSSVGQLYGYTF	TGTGCCAGCAGCTCCGTGGGACAGCTCTATGGCTACACCTTC
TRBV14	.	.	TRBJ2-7	CASSAVSSLYF	TGTGCCAGCAGCGCAGTGAGTTCCTTGTACTTC
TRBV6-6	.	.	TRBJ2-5	CASSYDGRQETQYF	TGTGCCAGCAGTTACGATGGAAGACAAGAGACCCAGTACTTC
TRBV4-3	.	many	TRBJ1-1	CASSLSLGMNTEAFF	TGCGCCAGCAGCCTGTCCCTAGGGATGAACACTGAAGCTTTCTTT
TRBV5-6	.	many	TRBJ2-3	CASSLEDTQYF	TGTGCCAGCAGCTTGGAAGATACGCAGTATTTT
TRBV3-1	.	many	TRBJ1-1	CASSQEGEGRLAEAFF	TGTGCCAGCAGCCAAGAAGGCGAGGGAAGACTGGCTGAAGCTTTCTTT